This T cell receptor (beta chain) was documented in a study of early T cells in non-severe SARS-CoV-2 infection. Background on the study: Unsorted whole-blood RNA was sequenced in bulk, leaving chains unpaired. Points from the study as a whole: Matching results from VDJdb favored anti-spike CD8 responses, leaving private and CD4 specificities undetected.

This clonotype showed up many times. Its antigen is currently unknown. Germline V CDR1 and CDR2: MNHEY, SVGEGT. V gave up 5 bases and J gave up 3 bases, with 17 bases separating them. This CDR3 is built from 15 residues. In the library, individual cDNA molecules carried attached unique molecular identifiers. TCRdb re-called the 5' RACE reads through MiXCR, storing one row per CDR3 protein. The sample records around 55,000 distinct CDR3 sequences, more than 13% being singletons. The TCR sequence derives from an adult who was a healthcare worker with PCR-confirmed SARS-CoV-2 infection or an uninfected control (not recorded which). V gene TRBV6-2 or TRBV6-3 combines with J gene TRBJ2-7; D is ambiguous. Sequences were derived from whole blood, sampled at baseline. CDR3 bases: TGTGCCAGCAGTCTTGACCCGAGTTCCTACTACGAGCAGTACTTC. Translated: CASSLDPSSYYEQYF.